This T cell receptor (beta chain) appears in the sequencing data of a study of OX40 agonist ivuxolimab in advanced cancers. As for the study in general: Patients were roughly 83% male with ages roughly 20 to 90, mean roughly 64. Notes on the study in general: Partial responders at 0.1-3.0 mg/kg had among the lowest clonal expansion. Compared with CD4+, CD8+ T cells on average had more expanded clones.

Points on this clone: The antigen remains undetermined.

Blood draws occurred at baseline, cycle 4 day 1, and cycle 7 day 1. This table comes from immunoSEQ multiplex PCR, and its TCRdb copy is limited to in-frame clones, with some not included. The table lists around 70,000 clones, roughly 87% of them singletons. This clonotype was obtained from an adult with an advanced solid tumor such as melanoma, head and neck, liver or kidney cancer. The sample here was CD4+ or CD8+ T cells sorted from blood, taken in a trial of the OX40 agonist ivuxolimab.

DNA of the CDR3: TGTGCCAGCAGCAGGGGCCCCACGAACACCGGGGAGCTGTTTTTT. It translates to CASSRGPTNTGELFF. The V gene is TRBV7-2, the J gene TRBJ2-2, with D possibly TRBD1 on 5 matching bases. V lost 5 bases and J 0 bases, leaving 10 bases between the germline ends. The germline gives CDR1 SGHTA, CDR2 FQGNSA. The CDR3 contains 15 residues. The full variable domain, completed using reference TRBV7-2 and TRBJ2-2, is GAGVSQSPSNKVTEKGKDVELRCDPISGHTALYWYRQSLGQGLEFLIYFQGNSAPDKSGLPSDRFSAERTGGSVSTLTIQRTQQEDSAVYLCASSRGPTNTGELFFGEGSRLTVL.